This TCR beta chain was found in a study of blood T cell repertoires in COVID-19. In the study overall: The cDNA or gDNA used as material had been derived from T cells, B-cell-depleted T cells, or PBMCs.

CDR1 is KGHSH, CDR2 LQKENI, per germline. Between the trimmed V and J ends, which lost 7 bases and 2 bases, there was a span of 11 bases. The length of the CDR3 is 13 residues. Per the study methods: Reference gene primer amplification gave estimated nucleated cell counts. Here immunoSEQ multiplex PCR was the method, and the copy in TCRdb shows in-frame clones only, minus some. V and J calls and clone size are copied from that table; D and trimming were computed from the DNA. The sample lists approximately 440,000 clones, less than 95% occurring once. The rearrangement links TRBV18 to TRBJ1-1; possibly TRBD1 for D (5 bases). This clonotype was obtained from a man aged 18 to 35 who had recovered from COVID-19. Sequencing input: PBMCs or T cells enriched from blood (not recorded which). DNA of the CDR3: TGTGCCAGCTTGCGGACACCAAACACTGAAGCTTTCTTT. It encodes CASLRTPNTEAFF. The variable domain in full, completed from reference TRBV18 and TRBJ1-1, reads NAGVMQNPRHLVRRRGQEARLRCSPMKGHSHVYWYRQLPEEGLKFMVYLQKENIIDESGMPKERFSAEFPKEGPSILRIQQVVRGDSAAYFCASLRTPNTEAFFGQGTRLTVV.